Following are 26 T cell receptor beta chains from one sample sequenced in a study of shared clonotypes between healthy human individuals. The data were produced by immunoSEQ multiplex PCR, yet TCRdb's version contains in-frame clones alone and is incomplete. The repertoire holds under 600,000 clones, with about 80% as singletons. Material for sequencing was PBMCs. The origin of the receptors is a woman between 40 and 50 years old in good health. Some clones in this sample may be carry-over from other donors' samples.

This rearrangement joins TRBV6-5 to TRBJ2-2; D not certain. The V end was cut by 6 bases, the J end by 6 bases, with 8 bases between. This CDR3 is 12 amino acids long. Germline V gene sequence: CDR1 MNHEY, CDR2 SVGAGI. The CDR3 spells CASRRGPGELFF. CDR3 sequence (DNA): TGTGCCAGCAGGAGAGGCCCCGGGGAGCTGTTTTTT.

This chain connects TRBV11-1 to TRBJ2-2, with unresolved D. Per germline, CDR1 SGHAT and CDR2 FQDESV (reference sequence). V lost 5 bases to trimming and J lost 8 bases, with 9 bases between them. This CDR3 contains 12 residues. The CDR3 region is CASSTLVGELFF. CDR3 nucleotide sequence: TGTGCCAGCAGCACCCTGGTGGGGGAGCTGTTTTTT.

V gene TRBV7-2 combines with J gene TRBJ2-7; 9 bases are shared with TRBD2. Germline CDR1 SGHTA, CDR2 FQGNSA. This CDR3 spans 16 amino acids. V lost 5 bases and J lost 4; bases outside the gene matches: 12. The CDR3 coding sequence is TGTGCCAGCAGCCGGGAGGGACTAGCAGGCTCGTACGAGCAGTACTTC. Translated: CASSREGLAGSYEQYF. Drawing the rest from reference TRBV7-2 and TRBJ2-7, the complete variable domain is GAGVSQSPSNKVTEKGKDVELRCDPISGHTALYWYRQSLGQGLEFLIYFQGNSAPDKSGLPSDRFSAERTGGSVSTLTIQRTQQEDSAVYLCASSREGLAGSYEQYFGPGTRLTVT.

This clone was found many times. Additional DNA sequences in this sample encode the identical CDR3. CDR3 amino acids: CASSISGLAYNEQFF. The CDR3 DNA reads as TGTGCCAGTAGTATTTCAGGACTAGCCTACAATGAGCAGTTCTTC. The gene calls are TRBV19 and TRBJ2-1; 7 bases agree with TRBD2. The CDR3 contains 15 residues. V lost 3 bases and J lost 2; bases outside the gene matches: 4. Germline V gene data show CDR1 as LNHDA and CDR2 as SQIVND (reference sequence).

This clone appeared once. The V and J genes are TRBV27 and TRBJ2-3, with TRBD1 matching over 10 bases. Looked up from germline, CDR1 is MNHEY and CDR2 is SMNVEV (reference sequence). The CDR3 contains 15 residues. V lost 3 bases, J lost 3 bases, and 3 bases stayed unmatched. Written as DNA, the CDR3 is TGTGCCAGCAGTTTGGAGGGACAGGGGACAGATACGCAGTATTTT. Translating gives CASSLEGQGTDTQYF.

This sequence joins TRBV7-2 and TRBJ1-2, with TRBD1 as a possible D gene (5 bases). V lost 4 bases and J 2 bases, leaving 11 bases between the germline ends. The CDR3 extends over 14 amino acids. Germline loops: CDR1 SGHTA, CDR2 FQGNSA. CDR3 sequence: CASSSGTENYGYTF. The CDR3 DNA sequence: TGTGCCAGCAGCTCGGGGACGGAGAACTATGGCTACACCTTC.

The V gene is TRBV19, the J gene TRBJ2-5; D possibly corresponds to TRBD2 (6 bases). This CDR3 region has 16 residues. Germline V CDR1 and CDR2: LNHDA, SQIVND (reference sequence). Trimming took off 3 bases at V and 3 bases at J, with 17 bases between the two ends. The CDR3 is CASSIRPGGIKETQYF. CDR3 DNA sequence: TGTGCCAGTAGTATCCGGCCCGGCGGGATAAAAGAGACCCAGTACTTC.

The J gene is TRBJ1-1, the V gene TRBV19; perhaps TRBD1 as D (6 bases). The CDR3 has 17 residues. Trimming shortened V by 6 bases and J by 3 bases, and 23 bases separated the two germline ends. From germline, CDR1 is LNHDA and CDR2 SQIVND (reference sequence). The CDR3 region is CASSPTNTGTRHTEAFF. The CDR3 DNA reads TGTGCCAGTAGCCCGACTAATACAGGGACGAGGCACACTGAAGCTTTCTTT.

Of note for this clone: A much more abundant neighbour one base away suggests this may be a read error. The gene calls are TRBV2 and TRBJ2-5, with 7 bases matching TRBD1. This CDR3 has 14 amino acids. In germline, CDR1 is SNHLY, CDR2 FYNNEI. CDR3 region: CASSEWGQGETLYF. For the CDR3, the DNA is TGTGCCAGCAGTGAATGGGGGCAGGGGGAGACCCTGTACTTC.

As to this clone: A much larger clone lies one base from this, so it may be a read error. The same CDR3 arises from other DNA sequences in this sample as well. The gene calls are TRBV5-8 and TRBJ2-5; TRBD2 is a possible D gene (5 bases). V was pared by 1 base and J by 2 bases, with 6 bases between. Per the germline V gene, CDR1 is SGHTS and CDR2 is YDEGEE. This CDR3 has 13 residues. The CDR3 spells CASSLRGQETQYF. DNA for the CDR3: TGTGCCAGCAGCTTGCGGGGACAAGAGACCCAGTACTTC.

Notes on this clone: One end of the junction varies from germline; a read error may be responsible. This chain connects TRBV5-4 to TRBJ1-2; 7 bases are shared with TRBD1. Germline loops: CDR1 SGHNT, CDR2 YYREEE (reference sequence). The CDR3 runs 14 residues. The CDR3 sequence: CASSPRDRNYGYTF. The CDR3, as DNA: TGCGCCAGCAGCCCGCGGGACAGAAACTATGGCTACACCTTC.

This chain joins TRBV10-3 and TRBJ1-3; the D is unclear. V shed 6 bases and J shed 3 bases, with 6 bases lying between them. CDR3 size: 12 residues. Per the germline V gene, CDR1 is ENHRY and CDR2 is SYGVKD. CDR3: CAIRDGGNTIYF. The CDR3 nucleotides are TGTGCCATCAGGGACGGTGGAAACACCATATATTTT.

The J gene is TRBJ2-7, the V gene TRBV5-1; 7 nucleotides agree with TRBD1. The V gene end was trimmed by 4 bases and the J gene end by 0 bases; junction bases not matched to a gene: 10. The CDR3 has 16 amino acids. Germline V gene lookup returns CDR1 SGHRS and CDR2 YFSETQ. The CDR3 DNA reads as TGCGCCAGCAGCATATCTACAGGGGCCAGCTCCTACGAGCAGTACTTC. It specifies CASSISTGASSYEQYF.

V gene TRBV18 combines with J gene TRBJ2-1; D may correspond to TRBD1 or TRBD2 (5 bases each). Germline-derived CDR1 and CDR2 are KGHSH and LQKENI. The CDR3 sequence is 16 residues long. V was pared by 0 bases and J by 4 bases, with 13 bases between. The chain's CDR3 is CASSPPGFGGYNEQFF. DNA of the CDR3: TGTGCCAGCTCACCACCGGGCTTTGGGGGTTACAATGAGCAGTTCTTC. The entire variable domain, with the rest obtained from reference TRBV18 and TRBJ2-1, is as follows: NAGVMQNPRHLVRRRGQEARLRCSPMKGHSHVYWYRQLPEEGLKFMVYLQKENIIDESGMPKERFSAEFPKEGPSILRIQQVVRGDSAAYFCASSPPGFGGYNEQFFGPGTRLTVL.

The gene calls are TRBV7-3 and TRBJ2-1; a possible D gene is TRBD2 (5 bases). CDR1 and CDR2 from the germline V gene are SGHTA and FQGTGA. The V and J ends lost 3 bases and 0 bases respectively, with 9 bases between them. The CDR3 loop spans 15 amino acids. Written as DNA, the CDR3 is TGTGCCAGCAGCTTTGGTGGGAGCTCCTACAATGAGCAGTTCTTC. Amino acids: CASSFGGSSYNEQFF. Variable domain in full (rest from reference TRBV7-3 and TRBJ2-1): GAGVSQTPSNKVTEKGKYVELRCDPISGHTALYWYRQSLGQGPEFLIYFQGTGAADDSGLPNDRFFAVRPEGSVSTLKIQRTERGDSAVYLCASSFGGSSYNEQFFGPGTRLTVL.

V is TRBV7-2 and J is TRBJ2-7; 10 nucleotides align to TRBD1. The CDR3 spans 15 residues. The germline V gene encodes CDR1 SGHTA and CDR2 FQGNSA. Trimming removed 5 bases from V and 3 bases from J; junction bases left unmatched: 7. In DNA, the CDR3 is TGTGCCAGCAGCCGCGACAGGGGGCCCAACTACGAGCAGTACTTC. Amino acid sequence: CASSRDRGPNYEQYF.

This clone has just one count. This rearrangement joins TRBV7-8 to TRBJ2-1, with D unresolved. Germline lookup yields CDR1 SGHVS and CDR2 FQNEAQ. Trimming stripped 5 bases from V and 5 bases from J, with 7 bases between. The CDR3 contains 12 residues. CDR3 residues: CASSSFNNEQFF. CDR3 nucleotide sequence: TGTGCCAGCAGCAGCTTCAACAATGAGCAGTTCTTC.

The chain links TRBV19 to TRBJ2-7; D might be TRBD1 or TRBD2, each matching 5 bases. The CDR3 length is 14 residues. Trimming removed 7 bases from V and 6 bases from J, with 19 bases in between. The germline V gene encodes CDR1 LNHDA and CDR2 SQIVND (reference sequence). CDR3 bases: TGTGCCAGTACGGGGCTTGGCGACTCGGGCGAGCAGTACTTC. It translates to CASTGLGDSGEQYF.

This clone showed up just a few times. V gene TRBV18 combines with J gene TRBJ1-5; no clear D. Germline CDR1 and CDR2: KGHSH and LQKENI. This CDR3 spans 13 amino acids. Between the trimmed V and J ends, which lost 2 bases and 11 bases, there was a span of 13 bases. CDR3 amino acids: CASSPGSPEAQHF. CDR3 DNA sequence: TGTGCCAGCTCACCAGGGAGTCCTGAGGCCCAGCATTTT. Full variable domain (remainder filled in from reference TRBV18 and TRBJ1-5): NAGVMQNPRHLVRRRGQEARLRCSPMKGHSHVYWYRQLPEEGLKFMVYLQKENIIDESGMPKERFSAEFPKEGPSILRIQQVVRGDSAAYFCASSPGSPEAQHFGDGTRLSIL.

The chain uses TRBV5-1 and TRBJ1-4; D ambiguous. V lost 4 bases to trimming and J lost 8 bases, with 18 bases between them. This CDR3 region has 15 residues. The germline V gene has CDR1 SGHRS and CDR2 YFSETQ. The CDR3 bases are TGCGCCAGCAGCCCCCGGGCCGGGGTGAAAGAAAAACTGTTTTTT. This gives the protein CASSPRAGVKEKLFF.

The V gene is TRBV7-2, the J gene TRBJ2-1, with D uncertain. V dropped 4 bases and J dropped 5 bases, with 15 bases sitting between them. This CDR3 is built from 15 residues. Germline CDR1 SGHTA, CDR2 FQGNSA. CDR3 coding DNA: TGTGCCAGCAGCTCCTCCCGTCGGGTTGACAATGAGCAGTTCTTC. Its protein is CASSSSRRVDNEQFF. The entire variable domain, with the rest obtained from reference TRBV7-2 and TRBJ2-1, is as follows: GAGVSQSPSNKVTEKGKDVELRCDPISGHTALYWYRQSLGQGLEFLIYFQGNSAPDKSGLPSDRFSAERTGGSVSTLTIQRTQQEDSAVYLCASSSSRRVDNEQFFGPGTRLTVL.

The chain is built from TRBV2 and TRBJ1-5, with TRBD1 matching 8 bases. Per the germline V gene, CDR1 is SNHLY and CDR2 is FYNNEI. This CDR3 is 15 amino acids long. J lost 0 bases, V lost 6 bases, and 4 bases had no gene match. Here the CDR3 DNA reads TGTGCCAGCAGCCCGACAGGGGATAGCAATCAGCCCCAGCATTTT. Translation gives CASSPTGDSNQPQHF. Full variable domain (rest looked up from reference TRBV2 and TRBJ1-5): EPEVTQTPSHQVTQMGQEVILRCVPISNHLYFYWYRQILGQKVEFLVSFYNNEISEKSEIFDDQFSVERPDGSNFTLKIRSTKLEDSAMYFCASSPTGDSNQPQHFGDGTRLSIL.

A few counts support this clone. A far larger clone is only one base removed, so a read error is likely. Lacking the conserved final phenylalanine or tryptophan, this CDR3 likely reflects a read error. This sequence joins TRBV28 and TRBJ1-1, with 7 bases aligning to TRBD1. The ends lost 6 bases at V and 10 bases at J; junction bases unmatched: 8. The CDR3 runs 12 residues. Germline V gene data show CDR1 as MDHEN and CDR2 as SYDVKM. CDR3 bases: TGTGCCAGCAGGGGAGACAGGGATGGAGCTTTCTCT. Translating it yields CASRGDRDGAFS.

The CDR3 loop is CASSQGEVPQYF. The CDR3 DNA reads as TGCGCCAGCAGCCAGGGGGAGGTTCCCCAGTACTTC. The chain recombines TRBV5-1 with TRBJ2-5; D is perhaps TRBD1 (7 bases). In germline, CDR1 is SGHRS, CDR2 YFSETQ. Trimming stripped 4 bases from V and 9 bases from J, with 13 bases between. This CDR3 contains 12 residues.

The chain combines TRBV5-1 with TRBJ2-3; 8 bases are a match to TRBD1. With V trimmed by 3 bases and J by 0 bases, 3 bases remained unmatched. The CDR3 covers 15 residues. Germline-derived CDR1 and CDR2 are SGHRS and YFSETQ. CDR3 sequence: CASSSRQGSTDTQYF. DNA of the CDR3: TGCGCCAGCAGCTCCCGACAGGGGAGCACAGATACGCAGTATTTT.

In the case of this clone: At one end the junction does not follow the germline gene, possibly because of a read error. Other nucleotide sequences in the sample specify the same CDR3. The chain carries TRBV11-2 and TRBJ1-3; the D is unclear. Germline assignment: CDR1 SGHAT and CDR2 FQNNGV. This CDR3 has 13 amino acids. The CDR3 is CASSRDSGNTIYF. CDR3 bases: TGTGCCAGCAGCCGCGACTCTGGAAACACCATATACTTT.